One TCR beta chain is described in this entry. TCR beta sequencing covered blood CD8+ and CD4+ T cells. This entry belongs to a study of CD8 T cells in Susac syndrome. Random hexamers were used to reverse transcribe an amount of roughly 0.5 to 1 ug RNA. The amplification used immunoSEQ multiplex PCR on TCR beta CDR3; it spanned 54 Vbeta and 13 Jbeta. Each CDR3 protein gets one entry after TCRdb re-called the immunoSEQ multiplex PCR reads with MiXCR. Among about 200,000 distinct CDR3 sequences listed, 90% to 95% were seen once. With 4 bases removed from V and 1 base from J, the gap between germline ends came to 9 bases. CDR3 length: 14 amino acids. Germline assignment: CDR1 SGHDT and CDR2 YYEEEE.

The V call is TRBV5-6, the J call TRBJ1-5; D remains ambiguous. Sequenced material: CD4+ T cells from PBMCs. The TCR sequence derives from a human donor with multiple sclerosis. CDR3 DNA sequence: TGTGCCAGCAGCGGCACCCGGAGCAATCAGCCCCAGCATTTT. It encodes CASSGTRSNQPQHF.